This record concerns one T cell receptor beta chain sequence. The entry originates in a study of OX40 agonist ivuxolimab in advanced cancers. The assay was immunoSEQ multiplex PCR, and TCRdb's table has in-frame clones only and misses some. This sample has more than 75,000 clones, with around 80% found just once. The source material was CD4+ or CD8+ T cells sorted from blood, sampled in a trial of the OX40 agonist ivuxolimab. This clonotype originated in an adult with an advanced solid tumor such as melanoma, head and neck, liver or kidney cancer.

The CDR3 region is CASSPRDAGYTEAFF. Written as DNA, the CDR3 is TGTGCCAGCAGCCCCCGTGATGCGGGGTACACTGAAGCTTTCTTT. This sequence joins TRBV9 and TRBJ1-1; D uncertain. CDR1 SGDLS and CDR2 YYNGEE come from the germline V gene. Trimming pared 4 bases from V and 3 bases from J, leaving 16 bases between. CDR3 length: 15 residues.